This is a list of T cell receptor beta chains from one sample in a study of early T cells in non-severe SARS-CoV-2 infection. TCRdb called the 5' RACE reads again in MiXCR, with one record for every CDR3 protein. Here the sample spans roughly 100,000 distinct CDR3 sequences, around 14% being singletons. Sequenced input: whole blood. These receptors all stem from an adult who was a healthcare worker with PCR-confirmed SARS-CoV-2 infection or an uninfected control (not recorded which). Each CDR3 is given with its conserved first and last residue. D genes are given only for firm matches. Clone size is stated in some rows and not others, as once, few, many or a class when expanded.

cdr3_aa: CASRGGDRGQPQHF
cdr3_nt: TGTGCCTCACGGGGAGGGGACAGGGGCCAGCCCCAGCATTTT
d_call: TRBD1
v_call: TRBV10-3
j_call: TRBJ1-5
cdr3_length: 14
clone_size: few

cdr3_aa: CASSMTDRGKYEQYF
cdr3_nt: TGTGCCAGCAGCATGACCGACAGGGGCAAGTACGAGCAGTACTTC
d_call: TRBD1
v_call: TRBV7-9
j_call: TRBJ2-7
cdr3_length: 15
clone_size: few

cdr3_aa: CASSITGGSRKTQYF
cdr3_nt: TGTGCCAGTAGTATTACGGGGGGGAGTAGGAAGACCCAGTACTTC
d_call: TRBD2
v_call: TRBV19
j_call: TRBJ2-5
cdr3_length: 15
clone_size: many

cdr3_aa: CASSPPPYNEQFF
cdr3_nt: TGTGCCAGCAGCCCTCCCCCCTACAATGAGCAGTTCTTC
d_call: NA
v_call: TRBV28
j_call: TRBJ2-1
cdr3_length: 13
clone_size: many

cdr3_aa: CSARDPVGGAGIEAFF
cdr3_nt: TGCAGTGCTAGAGACCCGGTCGGGGGCGCAGGAATTGAAGCTTTCTTT
d_call: NA
v_call: TRBV20-1
j_call: TRBJ1-1
cdr3_length: 16
clone_size: NA

cdr3_aa: CASTPSGRDYGYTF
cdr3_nt: TGTGCCAGCACCCCCTCAGGGAGGGACTATGGCTACACCTTC
d_call: NA
v_call: TRBV28
j_call: TRBJ1-2
cdr3_length: 14
clone_size: NA

cdr3_aa: CAIRSSGKSTDTQYF
cdr3_nt: TGTGCCATCAGATCTAGCGGGAAAAGCACAGATACGCAGTATTTT
d_call: TRBD2
v_call: TRBV10-3
j_call: TRBJ2-3
cdr3_length: 15
clone_size: NA

cdr3_aa: CASSLVAEQYF
cdr3_nt: TGTGCCAGCAGCTTAGTGGCGGAGCAGTACTTC
d_call: NA
v_call: TRBV11-2
j_call: TRBJ2-7
cdr3_length: 11
clone_size: many

cdr3_aa: CAWSRTLGYTF
cdr3_nt: TGTGCCTGGAGTCGGACACTTGGCTACACCTTC
d_call: NA
v_call: TRBV30
j_call: TRBJ1-2
cdr3_length: 11
clone_size: NA

cdr3_aa: CSARKREAQYF
cdr3_nt: TGCAGTGCTAGAAAGCGGGAAGCGCAGTATTTT
d_call: TRBD2
v_call: TRBV20-1
j_call: TRBJ2-3
cdr3_length: 11
clone_size: few

cdr3_aa: CASSVGTDQPQHF
cdr3_nt: TGTGCCAGCAGCGTGGGGACTGATCAGCCCCAGCATTTT
d_call: NA
v_call: TRBV9
j_call: TRBJ1-5
cdr3_length: 13
clone_size: NA

cdr3_aa: CSASPASGQETQYF
cdr3_nt: TGCAGTGCTAGTCCGGCTAGCGGACAAGAGACCCAGTACTTC
d_call: TRBD2
v_call: TRBV20-1
j_call: TRBJ2-5
cdr3_length: 14
clone_size: few

cdr3_aa: CASIRTGNTEAFF
cdr3_nt: TGTGCCAGCATCCGGACGGGGAACACTGAAGCTTTCTTT
d_call: NA
v_call: TRBV2
j_call: TRBJ1-1
cdr3_length: 13
clone_size: few

cdr3_aa: CASRSLGAVSSTDTQYF
cdr3_nt: TGTGCCAGCAGGTCTTTGGGAGCGGTCTCTAGCACAGATACGCAGTATTTT
d_call: NA
v_call: TRBV5-6
j_call: TRBJ2-3
cdr3_length: 17
clone_size: many

cdr3_aa: CASSVAGGFQETQYF
cdr3_nt: TGTGCCAGCAGCGTAGCGGGAGGGTTCCAAGAGACCCAGTACTTC
d_call: TRBD2
v_call: TRBV9
j_call: TRBJ2-5
cdr3_length: 15
clone_size: many

cdr3_aa: CASSSGGGSGGDEQFF
cdr3_nt: TGTGCCAGCAGCTCTGGGGGCGGGAGTGGAGGAGATGAGCAGTTCTTC
d_call: NA
v_call: TRBV7-9
j_call: TRBJ2-1
cdr3_length: 16
clone_size: many

cdr3_aa: CATSREWTSYNEQFF
cdr3_nt: TGTGCCACCAGCAGAGAGTGGACATCCTACAATGAGCAGTTCTTC
d_call: NA
v_call: TRBV15
j_call: TRBJ2-1
cdr3_length: 15
clone_size: many

cdr3_aa: CSATEREPYEQYF
cdr3_nt: TGCAGCGCAACCGAGCGGGAGCCTTATGAGCAGTACTTC
d_call: TRBD2
v_call: TRBV29-1
j_call: TRBJ2-7
cdr3_length: 13
clone_size: few

cdr3_aa: CASGGQGAGQPQHF
cdr3_nt: TGTGCCAGCGGGGGACAGGGGGCAGGGCAGCCCCAGCATTTT
d_call: TRBD1
v_call: TRBV7-6
j_call: TRBJ1-5
cdr3_length: 14
clone_size: few

cdr3_aa: CASSYQGVYEQYF
cdr3_nt: TGTGCCAGCAGTTACCAGGGAGTCTACGAGCAGTACTTC
d_call: NA
v_call: TRBV6-2/TRBV6-3
j_call: TRBJ2-7
cdr3_length: 13
clone_size: many

cdr3_aa: CSGGQREGREETQYF
cdr3_nt: TGCAGTGGGGGCCAGCGGGAGGGCCGCGAAGAGACCCAGTACTTC
d_call: TRBD2
v_call: TRBV20-1
j_call: TRBJ2-5
cdr3_length: 15
clone_size: few

cdr3_aa: CASIGGEADTQYF
cdr3_nt: TGTGCCAGCATCGGGGGTGAGGCAGATACGCAGTATTTT
d_call: NA
v_call: TRBV7-9
j_call: TRBJ2-3
cdr3_length: 13
clone_size: many

cdr3_aa: CASSREGRTGELFF
cdr3_nt: TGTGCCAGCAGCCGGGAGGGCCGCACCGGGGAGCTGTTTTTT
d_call: TRBD2
v_call: TRBV2
j_call: TRBJ2-2
cdr3_length: 14
clone_size: once

cdr3_aa: CASSARRASNEQFF
cdr3_nt: TGTGCCAGCAGCGCACGGAGGGCCTCCAATGAGCAGTTCTTC
d_call: NA
v_call: TRBV5-8
j_call: TRBJ2-1
cdr3_length: 14
clone_size: NA

cdr3_aa: CASSVGRAGTDTQYF
cdr3_nt: TGTGCCAGCAGCGTAGGGCGGGCCGGCACAGATACGCAGTATTTT
d_call: NA
v_call: TRBV9
j_call: TRBJ2-3
cdr3_length: 15
clone_size: few

cdr3_aa: CASSLWARAGSTYNEQFF
cdr3_nt: TGTGCCAGCAGTTTGTGGGCTCGCGCTGGCAGCACTTACAATGAGCAGTTCTTC
d_call: NA
v_call: TRBV28
j_call: TRBJ2-1
cdr3_length: 18
clone_size: NA

cdr3_aa: CASSLTENTEAFF
cdr3_nt: TGCGCCAGCAGCTTGACCGAGAACACTGAAGCTTTCTTT
d_call: NA
v_call: TRBV5-1
j_call: TRBJ1-1
cdr3_length: 13
clone_size: few

cdr3_aa: CAISDLGEQFF
cdr3_nt: TGTGCCATCAGTGATCTGGGTGAGCAGTTCTTC
d_call: NA
v_call: TRBV10-3
j_call: TRBJ2-1
cdr3_length: 11
clone_size: few

cdr3_aa: CASSPTGIEAFF
cdr3_nt: TGTGCCAGTAGCCCAACGGGAATCGAAGCTTTCTTT
d_call: NA
v_call: TRBV19
j_call: TRBJ1-1
cdr3_length: 12
clone_size: once

cdr3_aa: CASTRGSSRDYNEQFF
cdr3_nt: TGTGCCAGCACCCGCGGATCTAGCAGAGACTACAATGAGCAGTTCTTC
d_call: NA
v_call: TRBV6-6
j_call: TRBJ2-1
cdr3_length: 16
clone_size: NA

cdr3_aa: CASSQDRLPSNIQYF
cdr3_nt: TGTGCCAGCAGCCAAGATCGTCTTCCCTCAAACATTCAGTACTTC
d_call: NA
v_call: TRBV3-1
j_call: TRBJ2-4
cdr3_length: 15
clone_size: many